Listed here are 24 T cell receptor beta chains from one sample, sequenced in a study of T-cell reconstitution after alpha-beta-depleted transplantation in children. It was with unique molecular identifiers that the TCRbeta library was prepared. Each CDR3 protein is one row after TCRdb ran MiXCR on the PCR reads. The table lists 600,000 or so distinct CDR3 sequences, around 23% of them singletons, with about 14% in the top ten. The input for sequencing was PBMCs, mostly from graft donor cells, taken 360 days after TCRalphabeta/CD19-depleted stem cell transplant. The receptors shown here come from a boy younger than two who had a stem cell transplant for acute myeloid leukemia, so the T cells may come from the graft donor.

This clonotype was seen many times. This chain joins TRBV24-1 and TRBJ2-7; 9 bases map to TRBD1. V dropped 4 bases and J dropped 3; count of bases not matched to a gene: 6. The germline V gene has CDR1 KGHDR and CDR2 SFDVKD. This CDR3 spans 15 amino acids. The CDR3 sequence is CATSEGGTGLYEQYF. CDR3 in DNA: TGTGCCACCAGTGAAGGCGGGACAGGGCTCTACGAGCAGTACTTC.

This clonotype occurred once. The CDR3 nucleotides read TGTGCCAGCACCCCAACAGGGGGTAGAGAGCAGTACGTC. Its translation: CASTPTGGREQYV. The gene calls are TRBV12-3 or TRBV12-4 and TRBJ2-7; 8 nucleotides line up with TRBD1. Unmatched junction bases numbered 9, after V lost 7 bases and J lost 7 bases. This CDR3 has 13 residues.

This clonotype was seen just once. Given a much more abundant clone one base away, this may be a read error. CDR3 nucleotide sequence: TGCAGTGCTAGAGTGCCCGGCACAGATACGCGGTATTTT. This translates into CSARVPGTDTRYF. The genes are TRBV20-1 and TRBJ2-3; D is uncertain. The CDR3 contains 13 residues. From germline, CDR1 is DFQATT and CDR2 SNEGSKA (reference sequence).

This clonotype was counted many times. This chain connects TRBV24-1 to TRBJ2-3, with 9 bases that match TRBD2. Germline V gene data show CDR1 as KGHDR and CDR2 as SFDVKD. The CDR3 contains 15 residues. With 1 base clipped from V and 6 bases from J, the junction kept 4 bases outside the gene matches. The CDR3 spells CATSDLAGGRDTQYF. CDR3 bases: TGTGCCACCAGTGATTTAGCGGGGGGCCGGGATACGCAGTATTTT.

This clonotype appeared many times. The rearrangement uses TRBV29-1 and TRBJ2-7; TRBD2 agrees at 8 bases. The CDR3 totals 12 residues. J was trimmed by 9 bases and V by 2 bases; bases with no gene match: 6. Germline CDR1 and CDR2: SQVTM and ANQGSEA. CDR3 coding DNA: TGCAGCGTTGAAAAGGGCCGGGGGGGGCAGTACTTC. It specifies CSVEKGRGGQYF.

The chain employs TRBV27 and TRBJ2-1, with a weak D call TRBD1 (5 bases). This CDR3 spans 17 amino acids. Germline loops: CDR1 MNHEY, CDR2 SMNVEV (reference sequence). The V gene lost 4 bases and the J gene lost 0 bases, with 16 bases spanning the gap. This CDR3 is CASSSISQGSSYNEQFF. In nucleotides, the CDR3 is TGTGCCAGCAGTTCTATTTCCCAGGGCAGCTCCTACAATGAGCAGTTCTTC.

This clonotype has at least ten counts. One end of the junction varies from germline; a read error may be responsible. CDR3 in amino acids: CASSFSGSGVF. The CDR3 bases are TGTGCCAGCAGCTTTTCCGGGTCTGGGGTCTTC. This chain connects TRBV7-2 to TRBJ2-1; D gene unclear. The CDR3 runs to 11 residues. Germline V CDR1 and CDR2: SGHTA, FQGNSA.

In this sample, this clonotype turned up many times. The V and J genes are TRBV20-1 and TRBJ2-2, with D maybe TRBD1 (5 bases). V gave up 6 bases and J gave up 6 bases, with 20 bases separating them. There are 15 residues in the CDR3. CDR1 DFQATT and CDR2 SNEGSKA come from the germline V gene (reference sequence). The DNA for the CDR3 is TGCAGTGCCCCCCTCGGTGGGGCAGGACCCGGGGAGCTGTTTTTT. Residues: CSAPLGGAGPGELFF.

This clonotype turned up a few times. The CDR3 DNA sequence: TGTGCCAGCAGCCACTCACGGGGGAGGGCAGATACGCAGTATTTT. Its protein is CASSHSRGRADTQYF. The genes are TRBV7-2 and TRBJ2-3; 7 bases align to TRBD2. Germline V lookup: CDR1 SGHTA, CDR2 FQGNSA. The trim removed 5 bases at V and 4 bases at J, leaving 9 bases unmatched. The CDR3 spans 15 residues. Based on the CDR3 plus reference TRBV7-2 and TRBJ2-3, the full variable domain is GAGVSQSPSNKVTEKGKDVELRCDPISGHTALYWYRQSLGQGLEFLIYFQGNSAPDKSGLPSDRFSAERTGGSVSTLTIQRTQQEDSAVYLCASSHSRGRADTQYFGPGTRLTVL.

This clonotype appeared many times. The chain couples TRBV20-1 to TRBJ1-5; unclear D gene. This CDR3 contains 18 residues. Looked up from germline, CDR1 is DFQATT and CDR2 is SNEGSKA (reference sequence). Trimming shortened V by 5 bases and J by 4 bases, and 27 bases separated the two germline ends. This chain's CDR3 is CSASRGIIPARVNQPQHF. CDR3 nucleotides: TGCAGTGCTTCACGAGGCATAATCCCAGCAAGGGTAAATCAGCCCCAGCATTTT.

This sequence joins TRBV29-1 and TRBJ1-6; D gene unclear. The germline V gene has CDR1 SQVTM and CDR2 ANQGSEA. V shed 5 bases and J shed 6 bases, with 11 bases lying between them. The length of the CDR3 is 13 residues. The CDR3 region is CSVRQAPNSPLHF. The CDR3 DNA follows: TGCAGCGTTCGCCAGGCCCCTAATTCACCCCTCCACTTT.

V is TRBV10-2 and J is TRBJ2-6; D is possibly TRBD1 or TRBD2 (6 bases each). The germline V gene encodes CDR1 WSHSY and CDR2 SAAADI. The CDR3 covers 14 residues. V lost 8 bases, J lost 1 base, and 9 bases lay in between. Here the CDR3 reads CASWRGSGANVLTF. DNA for the CDR3: TGCGCCAGCTGGAGGGGGTCTGGGGCCAACGTCCTGACTTTC.

This clonotype has ten or more counts. This sequence joins TRBV6-5 and TRBJ1-6; D is unclear. The CDR3 has 14 amino acids. Germline CDR1 MNHEY, CDR2 SVGAGI. Trimming cost V 0 bases and J 10 bases, with 10 bases left between them. Here the CDR3 reads CASSYSGERSPLHF. CDR3 nucleotides: TGTGCCAGCAGTTACTCGGGCGAAAGGTCACCCCTCCACTTT.

For this clonotype: A much larger clone is a single base away; this may be a read error. The V call is TRBV20-1, the J call TRBJ2-3; 9 bases match TRBD2. The CDR3 covers 15 residues. Germline trimming cut 3 bases from V and 2 bases from J; bases unmatched to any gene: 6. The germline V gene encodes CDR1 DFQATT and CDR2 SNEGSKA (reference sequence). DNA of the CDR3: TGCAGTGCTAGCCCCGGGACTAGCCCCACAGATACGCAGTATTTT. Encoded protein: CSASPGTSPTDTQYF.

This clonotype appeared a few times. The genes are TRBV20-1 and TRBJ1-4; no reliable D call. CDR1 is DFQATT and CDR2 is SNEGSKA in the germline V gene (reference sequence). The CDR3 spans 13 residues. Trimming removed 3 bases at V and 11 bases at J, with 16 bases between. CDR3: CSARGPTEVKLFF. CDR3 sequence (DNA): TGCAGTGCTAGGGGTCCTACCGAGGTGAAACTGTTTTTT.

The sample holds a few counts of this clonotype. In nucleotides, the CDR3 is TGCAGTGCTAGAGATCCCGGGGGGCTGACAGATACGCAGTATTTT. Protein sequence: CSARDPGGLTDTQYF. This chain uses TRBV20-1 with TRBJ2-3, with a possible D match to TRBD2 (7 bases). Germline-derived CDR1 and CDR2 are DFQATT and SNEGSKA (reference sequence). V was cut by 0 bases and J by 3 bases, with 13 bases left in between. This CDR3 has 15 residues.

V is TRBV4-3 and J is TRBJ2-5; D not certain. V was pared by 1 base and J by 0 bases, with 9 bases between. The CDR3 consists of 15 residues. In germline, CDR1 is LGHNA, CDR2 YSLEER. CDR3 bases: TGCGCCAGCAGCCAAGGTCTACGGTACCAAGAGACCCAGTACTTC. Its translation: CASSQGLRYQETQYF.

This clonotype came up a few times. The V call is TRBV7-2, the J call TRBJ2-4, with D maybe TRBD2 (6 bases). This CDR3 is built from 15 residues. Germline values: CDR1 SGHTA, CDR2 FQGNSA. Trimming shortened V by 4 bases and J by 3 bases, and 13 bases separated the two germline ends. CDR3 loop: CASSSTGGIKNIQYF. CDR3 nucleotides: TGTGCCAGCAGCTCCACTGGGGGGATCAAAAACATTCAGTACTTC.

The chain joins TRBV11-3 to TRBJ2-1; 12 bases match TRBD2. The CDR3 is 16 amino acids. Unmatched junction bases numbered 6, after V lost 5 bases and J lost 4 bases. Germline V CDR1 and CDR2: SGHNT, YENEEA. CDR3 region: CASSPGTSGFYNEQFF. DNA of the CDR3: TGTGCCAGCAGCCCCGGGACTAGCGGGTTTTACAATGAGCAGTTCTTC.

This clonotype has at least ten counts. The gene calls are TRBV15 and TRBJ2-3, with D tentatively TRBD2 (6 bases). Per the germline V gene, CDR1 is LNHNV and CDR2 is YYDKDF (reference sequence). Trimming removed 5 bases at V and 4 bases at J, with 16 bases between. This CDR3 contains 15 residues. In DNA form, the CDR3 reads TGTGCCACCAGCGGGGCCGGGGGTGGCTCAGATACGCAGTATTTT. Translated, it gives CATSGAGGGSDTQYF.

This clonotype was recorded many times. The V call is TRBV20-1, the J call TRBJ2-7; TRBD1 matches 7 bases. Per the germline V gene, CDR1 is DFQATT and CDR2 is SNEGSKA (reference sequence). This CDR3 has 19 amino acids. The V gene end was trimmed by 1 base and the J gene end by 9 bases; junction bases not matched to a gene: 27. The CDR3 protein is CSARGYGLEQGVISRGQYV. Here the CDR3 DNA reads TGCAGTGCTAGAGGCTATGGTTTGGAGCAGGGGGTGATTTCCCGGGGGCAGTACGTC.

The chain carries TRBV5-1 and TRBJ2-1; possibly TRBD2 for D (6 bases). V was pared by 4 bases and J by 2 bases, with 13 bases between. CDR3 length equals 15 residues. CDR1 and CDR2 (germline): SGHRS, YFSETQ. The DNA for the CDR3 is TGCGCCAGCAGCCCGGGGGACCGAACCTACAATGAGCAGTTCTTC. As protein: CASSPGDRTYNEQFF.

The chain links TRBV29-1 to TRBJ2-7; tentative D call: TRBD1 (7 bases). Trimming left V 4 bases short and J 5 bases short, with 15 bases between. The CDR3 is 13 residues long. Germline values: CDR1 SQVTM, CDR2 ANQGSEA. The CDR3 DNA sequence: TGCAGCGTTGCCCCGACAGGGAGGCACGAGCAGTACTTC. Protein: CSVAPTGRHEQYF.

This clonotype was counted ten times or more. The junction departs from germline at one end; a sequencing error may be responsible. The chain has TRBV20-1 and TRBJ2-1; possible D gene TRBD1, 6 bases. CDR1 and CDR2 (germline): DFQATT, SNEGSKA (reference sequence). The CDR3 runs 15 residues. The CDR3 sequence is CSVRGRDNVYNEQFF. Here the CDR3 DNA reads TGCAGTGTTAGAGGACGGGACAATGTTTACAATGAGCAGTTCTTC.